The 28 T cell receptor beta chains below were found in one sample sequenced in a study of cytomegalovirus exposure and HLA in healthy donors. Primers for the PCR totalled 60 Vbeta and 13 Jbeta. This table comes from immunoSEQ multiplex PCR, and its TCRdb copy is limited to in-frame clones, with some not included. The table has some 170,000 clones, 80% seen once. Sequencing input: PBMCs. All receptors derive from a woman aged 50 to 65 in good health and CMV-seronegative.

About this clone: Other DNA sequences in the same sample also yield this CDR3. The CDR3 DNA is TGTGCCAGCAGTGGTTGGGCTAGCGGGAGTTATCACGAGCAGTACTTC. Protein product: CASSGWASGSYHEQYF. The J gene is TRBJ2-7, the V gene TRBV28; 10 bases align to TRBD2. The CDR3 sequence is 16 residues long. Germline CDR1 is MDHEN and CDR2 is SYDVKM. Trimming removed 5 bases from V and 5 bases from J; junction bases left unmatched: 12.

The chain combines TRBV7-2 with TRBJ1-6; 8 bases match TRBD1. Germline CDR1 SGHTA, CDR2 FQGNSA. V lost 1 base to trimming and J lost 0 bases; unmatched junction nucleotides: 8. The CDR3 loop spans 19 amino acids. The CDR3 DNA follows: TGTGCCAGCAGCTTAGAAACGGGGACAGGATACTCCTATAATTCACCCCTCCACTTT. Translation gives CASSLETGTGYSYNSPLHF. The variable domain in full, with the rest retrieved from reference TRBV7-2 and TRBJ1-6, is GAGVSQSPSNKVTEKGKDVELRCDPISGHTALYWYRQSLGQGLEFLIYFQGNSAPDKSGLPSDRFSAERTGGSVSTLTIQRTQQEDSAVYLCASSLETGTGYSYNSPLHFGNGTRLTVT.

The V gene is TRBV21-1, the J gene TRBJ2-7; no check of the table's D call, TRBD2, against the DNA was made. TRBV21-1 is noted as a pseudogene. This CDR3 spans 17 amino acids. The CDR3 protein is CASSKGLLARGSYEQYF. DNA for the CDR3: TGTGCCAGCAGCAAAGGGTTACTAGCGCGGGGCTCCTACGAGCAGTACTTC.

CDR3 nucleotides: TGTGCCAGCATCCTGGACAGGACTGAAGCTTTCTTT. Translated: CASILDRTEAFF. The chain links TRBV2 to TRBJ1-1, with TRBD1 matching over 7 bases. The CDR3 sequence is 12 residues long. V shed 7 bases, J shed 5 bases, and the junction held 4 bases outside the gene matches. The germline V gene has CDR1 SNHLY and CDR2 FYNNEI.

A single count supports this clone. The chain carries TRBV19 and TRBJ1-1; tentative D call: TRBD1 (6 bases). The CDR3 is 15 residues long. Looked up from germline, CDR1 is LNHDA and CDR2 is SQIVND (reference sequence). V was clipped by 2 bases and J by 5 bases, with 15 bases between them. In nucleotides, the CDR3 is TGTGCCAGTAGTATATGGTACGAAGGGGGTACTGAAGCTTTCTTT. Translating gives CASSIWYEGGTEAFF.

V is TRBV25-1 and J is TRBJ1-5; D may be TRBD1 (6 bases). The CDR3 is 14 amino acids. The germline V and J ends were trimmed by 4 bases and 5 bases, with 12 bases remaining between them. Germline V lookup: CDR1 MGHDK, CDR2 SYGVNS. In nucleotides, the CDR3 is TGTGCCAGCAGTGGGTCGACAGGAGATCAGCCCCAGCATTTT. This sequence encodes CASSGSTGDQPQHF.

This clone was seen only a few times. This chain connects TRBV7-9 to TRBJ1-4; D not resolved. This CDR3 is built from 13 residues. V was shortened by 5 bases and J by 7 bases, with 11 bases between the two germline ends. The germline gives CDR1 SEHNR, CDR2 FQNEAQ (reference sequence). CDR3 sequence reads: CASSASGAEKLFF. The CDR3 coding sequence is TGTGCCAGCAGCGCCTCAGGCGCTGAAAAACTGTTTTTT.

The chain uses TRBV7-9 and TRBJ1-4; D remains unclear. The CDR3 totals 18 residues. Germline V CDR1 and CDR2: SEHNR, FQNEAQ (reference sequence). Trimming pared 5 bases from V and 7 bases from J, leaving 26 bases between. CDR3 amino acids: CASSALLTGGHRGEKLFF. DNA of the CDR3: TGTGCCAGCAGCGCCTTGCTTACCGGAGGGCACCGGGGTGAAAAACTGTTTTTT.

V gene TRBV9 combines with J gene TRBJ1-1; tentatively, D is TRBD1 (6 bases). V shed 4 bases and J shed 4 bases, with 11 bases lying between them. CDR1 is SGDLS and CDR2 is YYNGEE in the germline V gene. CDR3 length: 13 amino acids. This chain's CDR3 is CASSPGVTTEAFF. The CDR3 DNA is TGTGCCAGCAGCCCAGGGGTTACCACTGAAGCTTTCTTT.

The chain has TRBV10-3 and TRBJ1-3; the D is unclear. Germline CDR1 ENHRY, CDR2 SYGVKD. Between the trimmed V and J ends, which lost 9 bases and 0 bases, there was a span of 12 bases. The CDR3 totals 14 residues. This CDR3 reads CAITVLSSGNTIYF. Written as DNA, the CDR3 is TGTGCCATTACTGTTTTGAGCTCTGGAAACACCATATATTTT.

V and J are TRBV19 and TRBJ1-1; the D is unclear. This CDR3 has 13 amino acids. Trimming pared 9 bases from V and 1 base from J, leaving 12 bases between. Germline CDR1 reads LNHDA; CDR2 reads SQIVND (reference sequence). The CDR3: CASVGSKNTEAFF. CDR3 nucleotides: TGTGCCAGCGTCGGGAGCAAGAACACTGAAGCTTTCTTT.

V usage is TRBV28 and J usage is TRBJ1-5; 9 nucleotides match TRBD1. CDR1 MDHEN and CDR2 SYDVKM come from the germline V gene. The length of the CDR3 is 18 residues. Trimming removed 8 bases from V and 0 bases from J; junction bases left unmatched: 14. This chain's CDR3 is CASFPGQGPTYSNQPQHF. The CDR3 nucleotides are TGTGCCAGCTTCCCGGGACAGGGACCCACTTATAGCAATCAGCCCCAGCATTTT.

The chain couples TRBV9 to TRBJ2-5, with 11 nucleotides matching TRBD2. Germline-derived CDR1 and CDR2 are SGDLS and YYNGEE. This CDR3 contains 17 residues. Germline trimming cut 0 bases from V and 2 bases from J; bases unmatched to any gene: 6. The CDR3 reads CASSVGIAGGGQETQYF. The CDR3 DNA sequence: TGTGCCAGCAGCGTAGGGATAGCGGGGGGGGGACAAGAGACCCAGTACTTC.

The chain has TRBV29-1 and TRBJ1-1; D unresolved. The CDR3 is 14 residues long. V was trimmed by 0 bases and J by 4 bases, leaving 12 bases between them. The V gene's germline CDR1 is SQVTM and CDR2 ANQGSEA. The chain's CDR3 is CSVEDRMRGTEAFF. CDR3 DNA sequence: TGCAGCGTTGAAGATCGGATGCGGGGCACTGAAGCTTTCTTT.

In regard to this clone: The junction departs from germline at one end; a sequencing error may be responsible. This same CDR3 is encoded by further DNA sequences in the sample. The chain employs TRBV5-4 and TRBJ2-7; D is perhaps TRBD2 (5 bases). Germline V gives CDR1 SGHNT, CDR2 YYREEE (reference sequence). This CDR3 spans 16 amino acids. CDR3 nucleotide sequence: TGTGCCAGCAGCCCTCCGGGAAGGGAGAGACCCTACGAACAGTACTTC. Encoded protein: CASSPPGRERPYEQYF.

The chain carries TRBV5-1 and TRBJ2-5; D might be TRBD2 (6 bases). The germline V gene encodes CDR1 SGHRS and CDR2 YFSETQ. This CDR3 has 14 residues. With 1 base removed from V and 3 bases from J, the gap between germline ends came to 10 bases. The CDR3 protein is CASSLFSGEETQYF. The CDR3 DNA sequence: TGCGCCAGCAGCTTGTTTTCGGGGGAAGAGACCCAGTACTTC. The full variable domain, rest sourced from reference TRBV5-1 and TRBJ2-5, is KAGVTQTPRYLIKTRGQQVTLSCSPISGHRSVSWYQQTPGQGLQFLFEYFSETQRNKGNFPGRFSGRQFSNSRSEMNVSTLELGDSALYLCASSLFSGEETQYFGPGTRLLVL.

This rearrangement joins TRBV6-5 to TRBJ1-2, with TRBD1 matching 7 bases. Germline lookup yields CDR1 MNHEY and CDR2 SVGAGI. V trimming: 6 bases; J trimming: 8 bases; junction bases outside the gene matches: 15. The CDR3 length is 15 residues. Written as DNA, the CDR3 is TGTGCCAGCAGACCCCCGGGACAGCACATGGACGGCTACACCTTC. Translation gives CASRPPGQHMDGYTF.

This rearrangement joins TRBV15 to TRBJ2-5; 11 bases fit TRBD2. Germline CDR1 is LNHNV and CDR2 is YYDKDF (reference sequence). The CDR3 extends over 15 amino acids. V lost 1 base and J lost 5; bases outside the gene matches: 3. As DNA, the CDR3 is TGTGCCACCAGCAGAGTAGCGGGAGGGCCGGAGACCCAGTACTTC. This gives the protein CATSRVAGGPETQYF.

This clone was detected once. The chain recombines TRBV28 with TRBJ1-4; 9 positions agree with TRBD1. Germline V gene sequence: CDR1 MDHEN, CDR2 SYDVKM. This CDR3 region has 14 residues. Trimming took 8 bases from V and 5 from J; bases not matched to a gene: 6. The CDR3 loop reads CASAKDRGNEKLFF. Here the CDR3 DNA reads TGTGCCAGCGCCAAGGACAGGGGAAATGAAAAACTGTTTTTT.

The rearrangement joins TRBV5-8 to TRBJ2-6; D possibly corresponds to TRBD1 (6 bases). The length of the CDR3 is 16 residues. Germline V lookup: CDR1 SGHTS, CDR2 YDEGEE. Trimming removed 1 base from V and 9 bases from J, with 17 bases in between. In DNA form, the CDR3 reads TGTGCCAGCAGCTTGTACAGGGCTCTGGGGCTCAACGTCCTGACTTTC. Translating gives CASSLYRALGLNVLTF.

The chain couples TRBV25-1 to TRBJ2-1, with TRBD2 identical over 11 bases. Trimming at V came to 10 bases and at J to 0 bases, leaving 8 bases not matched to a gene. From germline, CDR1 is MGHDK and CDR2 SYGVNS. This CDR3 is built from 16 residues. The CDR3 region has the DNA TGTGCCACTCGGACTAGCGGGTCTACCTCCTACAATGAGCAGTTCTTC. Residues: CATRTSGSTSYNEQFF.

The V gene is TRBV5-1, the J gene TRBJ2-2, with TRBD2 as a possible D gene (5 bases). V was pared by 0 bases and J by 4 bases, with 7 bases between. This CDR3 contains 14 residues. Germline V gene sequence: CDR1 SGHRS, CDR2 YFSETQ. The CDR3 spells CASSLAGSTGELFF. CDR3 bases: TGCGCCAGCAGCTTGGCGGGGTCCACCGGGGAGCTGTTTTTT.

The V and J genes are TRBV20-1 and TRBJ1-1; D is undetermined. CDR1 DFQATT and CDR2 SNEGSKA come from the germline V gene (reference sequence). Trimming removed 5 bases at V and 0 bases at J, with 4 bases between. The CDR3 contains 11 residues. In DNA, the CDR3 is TGCAGTGCTCCTTTGAACACTGAAGCTTTCTTT. This encodes CSAPLNTEAFF.

Notes on this clone: This CDR3 is also generated by other DNA sequences in the sample. The chain is built from TRBV28 and TRBJ1-2, with TRBD1 matching over 7 bases. The germline gives CDR1 MDHEN, CDR2 SYDVKM. V was pared by 3 bases and J by 1 base, with 2 bases of the junction left unmatched. CDR3 length equals 14 residues. The CDR3 loop is CASSFPGGNYGYTF. The CDR3 DNA reads TGTGCCAGCAGTTTCCCAGGGGGTAACTATGGCTACACCTTC.

This clone appeared a single time. This chain uses TRBV11-2 with TRBJ1-1, with D possibly TRBD1 on 6 matching bases. In germline, CDR1 is SGHAT, CDR2 FQNNGV. V was trimmed by 5 bases and J by 0 bases, leaving 16 bases between them. CDR3 size: 16 residues. This chain's CDR3 is CASSTRTAGLNTEAFF. For the CDR3, the DNA is TGTGCCAGCAGCACCAGGACAGCCGGACTGAACACTGAAGCTTTCTTT.

This clone was seen a handful of times. The rearrangement links TRBV4-1 to TRBJ2-7, with 9 positions matching TRBD2. Germline V gene lookup returns CDR1 MGHRA and CDR2 YSYEKL. The CDR3 sequence is 16 residues long. Trimming removed 0 bases from V and 2 bases from J; junction bases left unmatched: 5. The CDR3 reads CASSQEASGAPYEQYF. The CDR3 coding sequence is TGCGCCAGCAGCCAAGAAGCTAGCGGGGCGCCCTACGAGCAGTACTTC.

The chain joins TRBV10-3 to TRBJ2-1; 7 bases line up with TRBD2. Germline values: CDR1 ENHRY, CDR2 SYGVKD. The CDR3 length is 11 residues. The ends lost 8 bases at V and 9 bases at J; junction bases unmatched: 4. The CDR3 DNA reads as TGTGCCATCGGGGGGGGTCCTGAGCAGTTCTTC. Translation gives CAIGGGPEQFF.

The rearrangement joins TRBV5-1 to TRBJ1-5; tentatively, D is TRBD1 (5 bases). There are 16 residues in the CDR3. V shed 4 bases and J shed 0 bases, with 14 bases lying between them. CDR1 and CDR2 from the germline V gene are SGHRS and YFSETQ. The CDR3 nucleotides read TGCGCCAGCAGCGCACAGCCGACAGATAGCAATCAGCCCCAGCATTTT. It encodes CASSAQPTDSNQPQHF.